The subject of this entry is one T cell receptor beta chain. The table came from immunoSEQ multiplex PCR; TCRdb's copy has only in-frame clones and leaves some out. The sample yields 45,000 to 65,000 clones, roughly 73% seen once. V shed 4 bases, J shed 4 bases, and the junction held 4 bases outside the gene matches. Germline CDR1 and CDR2: KGHSH and LQKENI. The CDR3 is 14 amino acids. This specimen belongs to a study of OX40 agonist ivuxolimab in advanced cancers. The sequence was obtained from an adult with an advanced solid tumor such as melanoma, head and neck, liver or kidney cancer. The chain combines TRBV18 with TRBJ1-5; TRBD1 matches 7 bases. The source was CD4+ or CD8+ T cells sorted from blood, collected in a trial of the OX40 agonist ivuxolimab. The CDR3 is CASSHRGENQPQHF. In nucleotides, the CDR3 is TGTGCCAGCTCACACAGGGGAGAGAATCAGCCCCAGCATTTT. Using reference TRBV18 and TRBJ1-5 for the parts outside the CDR3, the full variable domain is NAGVMQNPRHLVRRRGQEARLRCSPMKGHSHVYWYRQLPEEGLKFMVYLQKENIIDESGMPKERFSAEFPKEGPSILRIQQVVRGDSAAYFCASSHRGENQPQHFGDGTRLSIL.